This T cell receptor beta chain emerged from a study of CXCR3-negative and CXCR3-positive naive CD8 T cells. General study points: Surface CD5 matched across naive subsets, and TRB CDR3 properties served to infer TCR strength. Diversity in memory CD8+ cells fell much lower than the comparably high levels seen in both naive subsets. The study found more hydrophobic TRB CDR3s in CXCR3-positive naive cells than in CXCR3-negative naive cells. Within a donor, both naive subsets shared TRBV-TRBJ usage, unlike memory cells.

Worth noting for this clonotype: Its antigen is as yet unknown.

The germline gives CDR1 SGHVS, CDR2 FNYEAQ. The CDR3 sequence is 15 residues long. Naive CD8+ T cells displayed a CD45RO-CCR7+CD27+CD95- phenotype. UMI-labeled TRB cDNA libraries were prepared by 5' RACE. TCRdb re-called the 5' RACE reads; every CDR3 protein appears as one record, without DNA. This sample's table reports roughly 80,000 distinct CDR3 sequences. The chain employs TRBV7-6 and TRBJ2-5. The TCR originated in a human donor in good health. Some clones in this sample may be carry-over from other donors' samples. Sequencing was done on a sample of naive CXCR3+ CD8+ T cells from blood. Subset reported: CD45RO-CCR7+CD27+CD95- naive CD8+ T cells expressing CXCR3 (TNR3+). The CDR3 is CASSKSMGYWETQYF.